These 19 T cell receptor beta chains were all obtained from the same sample, sequenced in a study of shared clonotypes between healthy human individuals. Profiled with immunoSEQ multiplex PCR; TCRdb holds only in-frame clones, not every one. The table has roughly 850,000 clones, 96% seen once; the top ten hold over 0.2%. Naive CD8 populations comprised CD45RO-negative cells positively selected for CCR7, excluding terminally differentiated effector memory CD45RA+ cells. Sequenced: naive CD8+ T cells sorted from blood. These receptors all come from a man aged 25-45 years in good health.

The chain uses TRBV6-5 and TRBJ1-2, with D possibly TRBD1 on 5 matching bases. V was cut by 5 bases and J by 4 bases, with 17 bases left in between. CDR1 and CDR2 from the germline V gene are MNHEY and SVGAGI. The CDR3 totals 15 residues. The CDR3 sequence: CASSTPGGSFYGYTF. The DNA for the CDR3 is TGTGCCAGCAGTACCCCGGGGGGTTCATTCTATGGCTACACCTTC.

V gene TRBV4-3 combines with J gene TRBJ2-1, with D maybe TRBD1 (5 bases). CDR1 is LGHNA, CDR2 YSLEER, per germline. The germline V and J ends were trimmed by 0 bases and 3 bases, with 12 bases remaining between them. This CDR3 contains 16 residues. CDR3 nucleotide sequence: TGCGCCAGCAGCCAAGATGGGGCCCCCGACTACAATGAGCAGTTCTTC. Translated, it gives CASSQDGAPDYNEQFF.

The chain couples TRBV27 to TRBJ2-3; 9 nucleotides agree with TRBD1. The CDR3 totals 17 residues. Per the germline V gene, CDR1 is MNHEY and CDR2 is SMNVEV (reference sequence). V lost 0 bases to trimming and J lost 3 bases; unmatched junction nucleotides: 7. CDR3 nucleotides: TGTGCCAGCAGTTTATCGCCAACAGGGGGCTGGACAGATACGCAGTATTTT. Amino acids: CASSLSPTGGWTDTQYF.

The V call is TRBV11-2, the J call TRBJ1-2; D is unclear. V was trimmed by 1 base and J by 8 bases, leaving 8 bases between them. This CDR3 is built from 12 residues. Germline CDR1 reads SGHAT; CDR2 reads FQNNGV. The CDR3 loop is CASSLVGGGYTF. CDR3 bases: TGTGCCAGCAGCTTAGTGGGCGGGGGCTACACCTTC.

A note on this clone: The sample holds other DNA sequences that translate to the same CDR3. V is TRBV2 and J is TRBJ2-7; D possibly corresponds to TRBD2 (5 bases). The CDR3 extends over 10 amino acids. Per germline, CDR1 SNHLY and CDR2 FYNNEI. V was cut by 8 bases and J by 5 bases, with 7 bases left in between. CDR3 amino acids: CASLGNEQYF. The CDR3 DNA reads as TGTGCCAGCCTCGGGAACGAGCAGTACTTC.

The J gene is TRBJ1-4, the V gene TRBV9, with D unclear. The germline gives CDR1 SGDLS, CDR2 YYNGEE. The CDR3 spans 15 residues. Trimming stripped 3 bases from V and 3 bases from J, with 12 bases between. The DNA of the CDR3 is TGTGCCAGCAGCGCTGGGATTATGGCTAATGAAAAACTGTTTTTT. Protein sequence: CASSAGIMANEKLFF. The full variable domain, its missing parts supplied by reference TRBV9 and TRBJ1-4, is DSGVTQTPKHLITATGQRVTLRCSPRSGDLSVYWYQQSLDQGLQFLIQYYNGEERAKGNILERFSAQQFPDLHSELNLSSLELGDSALYFCASSAGIMANEKLFFGSGTQLSVL.

The chain combines TRBV6-5 with TRBJ1-2, with D perhaps TRBD1 (5 bases). The germline gives CDR1 MNHEY, CDR2 SVGAGI. Trimming cost V 7 bases and J 7 bases, with 19 bases left between them. The CDR3 loop spans 14 amino acids. The CDR3 protein is CASNPLSGTFGYTF. The CDR3 nucleotides read TGTGCCAGCAACCCCCTTTCCGGGACCTTTGGCTACACCTTC.

The chain couples TRBV18 to TRBJ2-7; 7 bases fit TRBD1. Germline CDR1 and CDR2: KGHSH and LQKENI. This CDR3 spans 13 amino acids. Trimming at V came to 6 bases and at J to 0 bases, leaving 2 bases not matched to a gene. The CDR3 sequence: CASSRDSSYEQYF. In DNA, the CDR3 is TGTGCCAGCTCTCGGGACAGCTCCTACGAGCAGTACTTC.

J is TRBJ2-7 and V is TRBV6-5, with TRBD2 matching 7 bases. V dropped 2 bases and J dropped 6; count of bases not matched to a gene: 7. Germline V CDR1 and CDR2: MNHEY, SVGAGI. The CDR3 is made up of 14 amino acids. The CDR3 loop is CASSYRAGELEQYF. The DNA for the CDR3 is TGTGCCAGCAGTTACCGCGCGGGAGAACTCGAGCAGTACTTC.

The chain uses TRBV19 and TRBJ2-5, with D unclear. Germline lookup yields CDR1 LNHDA and CDR2 SQIVND (reference sequence). V was shortened by 3 bases and J by 5 bases, with 16 bases between the two germline ends. The CDR3 consists of 15 residues. The CDR3, as DNA: TGTGCCAGTAGTATCACACTAAGCTCGCCTGAGACCCAGTACTTC. Protein sequence: CASSITLSSPETQYF.

The rearrangement uses TRBV4-3 and TRBJ2-3; D is unresolved. Germline CDR1 is LGHNA and CDR2 is YSLEER. This CDR3 contains 15 residues. Trimming removed 2 bases from V and 0 bases from J, with 9 bases in between. DNA of the CDR3: TGCGCCAGCAGCCAACGCGAGACTAGCACAGATACGCAGTATTTT. Translation gives CASSQRETSTDTQYF.

The chain has TRBV2 and TRBJ2-3, with a weak D call TRBD2 (5 bases). Per germline, CDR1 SNHLY and CDR2 FYNNEI. This CDR3 has 13 residues. Deletions cut 11 bases from V and 3 bases from J, with 15 bases between. Here the CDR3 DNA reads TGTGCCTTTCGACCCCAGCGGACAGATACGCAGTATTTT. Protein: CAFRPQRTDTQYF.

V usage is TRBV19 and J usage is TRBJ2-3; D ambiguous. There are 13 residues in the CDR3. V lost 4 bases to trimming and J lost 3 bases, with 8 bases between them. Germline CDR1 and CDR2: LNHDA and SQIVND (reference sequence). The CDR3 DNA follows: TGTGCCAGTAGTAGGGTTCCGACAGATACGCAGTATTTT. Translating it yields CASSRVPTDTQYF.

V is TRBV6-6 and J is TRBJ1-5, with D possibly being TRBD1 (5 bases). The length of the CDR3 is 13 residues. In germline, CDR1 is MNHNY, CDR2 SVGAGI (reference sequence). Trimming stripped 6 bases from V and 3 bases from J, with 9 bases between. CDR3 region: CASRGLVNQPQHF. In nucleotides, the CDR3 is TGTGCCAGCAGGGGGCTCGTCAATCAGCCCCAGCATTTT.

The V and J genes are TRBV7-9 and TRBJ2-1, with 8 bases identical to TRBD2. The CDR3 is 14 residues long. V shed 3 bases, J shed 7 bases, and the junction held 5 bases outside the gene matches. CDR1 SEHNR and CDR2 FQNEAQ come from the germline V gene (reference sequence). DNA for the CDR3: TGTGCCAGCAGCTTCGCGGGAGGAGGTAATGAGCAGTTCTTC. Amino acids: CASSFAGGGNEQFF. Supplemented by reference TRBV7-9 and TRBJ2-1, the full variable domain reads DTGVSQNPRHKITKRGQNVTFRCDPISEHNRLYWYRQTLGQGPEFLTYFQNEAQLEKSRLLSDRFSAERPKGSFSTLEIQRTEQGDSAMYLCASSFAGGGNEQFFGPGTRLTVL.

This chain joins TRBV6-5 and TRBJ1-2, with a possible D match to TRBD1 (6 bases). This CDR3 has 13 residues. Germline V gives CDR1 MNHEY, CDR2 SVGAGI. Trimming stripped 7 bases from V and 4 bases from J, with 13 bases between. CDR3 amino acids: CASIDGTTYGYTF. The CDR3 DNA reads TGTGCCAGCATCGACGGGACAACCTATGGCTACACCTTC.

The J gene is TRBJ1-2, the V gene TRBV6-5; 9 bases match TRBD1. The CDR3 has 13 amino acids. J lost 6 bases, V lost 6 bases, and 5 bases had no gene match. CDR1 and CDR2 from the germline V gene are MNHEY and SVGAGI. The CDR3 protein is CASSPGTGHGYTF. The CDR3 bases are TGTGCCAGCAGCCCCGGGACAGGGCATGGCTACACCTTC.

J is TRBJ2-7 and V is TRBV5-8; perhaps TRBD1 as D (6 bases). The CDR3 is 16 amino acids. V was cut by 5 bases and J by 5 bases, with 23 bases left in between. Germline-derived CDR1 and CDR2 are SGHTS and YDEGEE. CDR3 amino acids: CASRLHAGVGSNEQYF. CDR3 coding DNA: TGTGCCAGCAGGCTTCACGCAGGGGTGGGGTCCAACGAGCAGTACTTC. The full variable domain, rest sourced from reference TRBV5-8 and TRBJ2-7, is EAGVTQSPTHLIKTRGQQATLRCSPISGHTSVYWYQQALGLGLQFLLWYDEGEERNRGNFPPRFSGRQFPNYSSELNVNALELEDSALYLCASRLHAGVGSNEQYFGPGTRLTVT.

This chain links TRBV2 with TRBJ2-7; 9 bases align to TRBD1. Trimming took 4 bases from V and 1 from J; bases not matched to a gene: 8. CDR1 and CDR2 from the germline V gene are SNHLY and FYNNEI. The CDR3 totals 16 residues. The CDR3 is CASSGRRGQGSYEQYF. Here the CDR3 DNA reads TGTGCCAGCAGTGGCCGACGAGGACAGGGGTCCTACGAGCAGTACTTC.